This T cell receptor (beta chain) was sequenced during a study of vaccination and CD4 T cells after COVID-19. About the research overall: Post-vaccination specimens were collected at a median of 72 days following dose two (range 14 to 241). Control cultures, each given a CEFX pool, an HIV-1 Nef pool, or no peptide, were included. Study-level results: Spike mono-reactivity was found in 304 of 307 vaccine-specific clones from convalescent patients.

For this clonotype: The antigen is not known.

Germline CDR1 LNHDA, CDR2 SQIVND (reference sequence). The CDR3 contains 15 residues. V was pared by 5 bases and J by 6 bases, with 9 bases of the junction left unmatched. Treatment meaning: approximately 10-day PBMC culture with coronavirus spike peptide pools or control peptides (ViraFEST assay). Sequencing of cultured CD4+ T cell DNA used the Oncomine TCR Beta short-read assay. TCRdb independently ran MiXCR on the PCR reads; one entry per CDR3 protein. The sample contains tens of thousands of distinct CDR3 sequences, about 64% of which appear only once. The rearrangement links TRBV19 to TRBJ2-2; 7 bases are a match to TRBD2. This sequence was found in a human donor who received a COVID-19 vaccine. Source: CD4+ T cells from blood, cultured in vitro, taken after SARS-CoV-2 vaccination. In nucleotides, the CDR3 is TGTGCCAGTAGTGAAGCAGCGGGGATCGCCGGGGAGCTGTTTTTT. Amino acids: CASSEAAGIAGELFF.